One sample yielded the 19 T cell receptor beta chains listed below, sequenced in a study of blood T cell repertoires in COVID-19. Using immunoSEQ multiplex PCR, the repertoire was profiled, and TCRdb retains in-frame clones only, with some absent. The sample has 140,000 to 150,000 clones, 80% to 85% seen once. Sequencing was carried out using PBMCs or T cells enriched from blood (not recorded which). The origin of the receptors is a woman between 45 and 60 years old who had been exposed to COVID-19.

This clone is a singleton in its sample. The chain is built from TRBV15 and TRBJ2-6; maybe TRBD2 (5 bases). Trimming pared 5 bases from V and 0 bases from J, leaving 8 bases between. Germline values: CDR1 LNHNV, CDR2 YYDKDF (reference sequence). This CDR3 is 15 amino acids long. CDR3 sequence: CATSQGGSGANVLTF. CDR3 nucleotide sequence: TGTGCCACCAGCCAAGGAGGCTCTGGGGCCAACGTCCTGACTTTC.

V gene TRBV5-4 combines with J gene TRBJ2-1; D gene ambiguous. Trimming took 1 base from V and 6 from J, leaving 8 bases between them. This CDR3 comprises 13 residues. The V gene's germline CDR1 is SGHNT and CDR2 YYREEE (reference sequence). The CDR3 spells CASSLTPGNEQFF. The CDR3 region has the DNA TGTGCCAGCAGCTTGACCCCCGGCAATGAGCAGTTCTTC.

This clone was seen a handful of times. The genes are TRBV9 and TRBJ2-6; TRBD2 matches at 7 bases. This CDR3 is built from 18 residues. With V trimmed by 0 bases and J by 0 bases, 6 bases remained unmatched. The germline gives CDR1 SGDLS, CDR2 YYNGEE. The CDR3 spells CASSVAWGGSSGANVLTF. The CDR3 coding sequence is TGTGCCAGCAGCGTAGCTTGGGGCGGGAGCTCTGGGGCCAACGTCCTGACTTTC.

V usage is TRBV29-1 and J usage is TRBJ1-5; D is perhaps TRBD1 (6 bases). This CDR3 contains 13 residues. Looked up from germline, CDR1 is SQVTM and CDR2 is ANQGSEA. With 3 bases removed from V and 4 bases from J, the gap between germline ends came to 10 bases. CDR3 residues: CSVETDRNQPQHF. CDR3 DNA sequence: TGCAGCGTTGAGACCGACAGGAATCAGCCCCAGCATTTT. The full variable domain, its missing parts supplied by reference TRBV29-1 and TRBJ1-5, is SAVISQKPSRDICQRGTSLTIQCQVDSQVTMMFWYRQQPGQSLTLIATANQGSEATYESGFVIDKFPISRPNLTFSTLTVSNMSPEDSSIYLCSVETDRNQPQHFGDGTRLSIL.

This clone was picked up one time. J is TRBJ2-1 and V is TRBV20-1; no reliable D call. There are 11 residues in the CDR3. V was pared by 1 base and J by 7 bases, with 5 bases between. In germline, CDR1 is DFQATT, CDR2 SNEGSKA (reference sequence). CDR3 residues: CSARVVNEQFF. The DNA for the CDR3 is TGCAGTGCTAGAGTCGTAAATGAGCAGTTCTTC.

This clone was seen a single time. The chain combines TRBV2 with TRBJ1-3; perhaps TRBD1 as D (5 bases). The CDR3 runs 14 residues. The germline V gene encodes CDR1 SNHLY and CDR2 FYNNEI. Trimming removed 6 bases at V and 0 bases at J, with 9 bases between. DNA for the CDR3: TGTGCCAGCAGCTTGGACAACTCTGGAAACACCATATATTTT. This sequence encodes CASSLDNSGNTIYF.

The rearrangement links TRBV5-4 to TRBJ1-3; D possibly corresponds to TRBD1 (6 bases). Trimming removed 0 bases from V and 0 bases from J, with 13 bases in between. The CDR3 is made up of 17 amino acids. Germline-derived CDR1 and CDR2 are SGHNT and YYREEE (reference sequence). The CDR3 DNA reads as TGTGCCAGCAGCTTGGTAGTCAGGGGCAACTCTGGAAACACCATATATTTT. Amino acid sequence: CASSLVVRGNSGNTIYF. The complete variable domain, with remaining parts taken from reference TRBV5-4 and TRBJ1-3, reads ETGVTQSPTHLIKTRGQQVTLRCSSQSGHNTVSWYQQALGQGPQFIFQYYREEENGRGNFPPRFSGLQFPNYSSELNVNALELDDSALYLCASSLVVRGNSGNTIYFGEGSWLTVV.

This chain links TRBV6-2 or TRBV6-3 with TRBJ2-3; TRBD2 matches at 7 bases. The length of the CDR3 is 14 residues. With 2 bases clipped from V and 4 bases from J, the junction kept 3 bases outside the gene matches. From germline, CDR1 is MNHEY and CDR2 SVGEGT. DNA for the CDR3: TGTGCCAGCAGTTACGGGCGGGAGTCAGATACGCAGTATTTT. It specifies CASSYGRESDTQYF.

V and J are TRBV19 and TRBJ1-3, with a possible D match to TRBD1 (5 bases). CDR3 length: 14 amino acids. The ends were cut back, 7 bases at V and 4 bases at J, with 14 bases in the middle. In germline, CDR1 is LNHDA, CDR2 SQIVND (reference sequence). The CDR3 protein is CASTIGGNGNTIYF. The CDR3 bases are TGTGCCAGTACCATTGGGGGGAACGGAAACACCATATATTTT.

The rearrangement uses TRBV6-2 or TRBV6-3 and TRBJ2-7; no reliable D call. Germline CDR1 reads MNHEY; CDR2 reads SVGEGT. CDR3 length equals 12 residues. The germline V and J ends were trimmed by 4 bases and 3 bases, with 7 bases remaining between them. The CDR3 nucleotides are TGTGCCAGCAGTTCAGACATCTACGAGCAGTACTTC. It specifies CASSSDIYEQYF.

V gene TRBV4-1 combines with J gene TRBJ2-5, with D perhaps matching TRBD2 (6 bases). CDR3 length equals 16 residues. Trimming stripped 5 bases from V and 5 bases from J, with 21 bases between. Looked up from germline, CDR1 is MGHRA and CDR2 is YSYEKL. In DNA, the CDR3 is TGCGCCAGCAGCAGAGGGTTGGTAGCGGACGAGGAGACCCAGTACTTC. This sequence encodes CASSRGLVADEETQYF.

This clone turned up a few times. The CDR3 DNA reads TGTGCCAGCAGCTTCATTCGGACAGGGGCTGAAGCTTTCTTT. Its translation: CASSFIRTGAEAFF. The chain employs TRBV7-9 and TRBJ1-1; TRBD1 agrees at 9 bases. Trimming at V came to 3 bases and at J to 6 bases, leaving 5 bases not matched to a gene. The CDR3 sequence is 14 residues long. CDR1 is SEHNR and CDR2 is FQNEAQ in the germline V gene (reference sequence).

This clone came up a few times. The V call is TRBV7-9, the J call TRBJ2-6; 8 nucleotides agree with TRBD1. The CDR3 runs 17 residues. V lost 5 bases to trimming and J lost 0 bases; unmatched junction nucleotides: 6. Germline V gives CDR1 SEHNR, CDR2 FQNEAQ (reference sequence). CDR3 in DNA: TGTGCCAGCAGCCTGGACAGGGTTCTCTCTGGGGCCAACGTCCTGACTTTC. Amino acids: CASSLDRVLSGANVLTF.

The chain recombines TRBV7-9 with TRBJ2-1, with 11 bases aligning to TRBD1. There are 15 residues in the CDR3. Germline V CDR1 and CDR2: SEHNR, FQNEAQ (reference sequence). The V and J ends lost 5 bases and 6 bases, in that order; junction bases with no gene match: 6. CDR3 bases: TGTGCCAGCAGCCGGGGACAGGGGGGAATCAATGAGCAGTTCTTC. Protein product: CASSRGQGGINEQFF.

The chain recombines TRBV29-1 with TRBJ2-7; TRBD1 agrees at 7 bases. This CDR3 spans 10 amino acids. Germline values: CDR1 SQVTM, CDR2 ANQGSEA. V lost 7 bases, J lost 7 bases, and 4 bases stayed unmatched. The CDR3 DNA follows: TGCAGCGCGACAGGGATGGAGCAGTACTTC. Translation: CSATGMEQYF.

The chain uses TRBV19 and TRBJ1-1; 10 bases fit TRBD1. Looked up from germline, CDR1 is LNHDA and CDR2 is SQIVND (reference sequence). This CDR3 has 14 residues. V lost 6 bases, J lost 5 bases, and 6 bases stayed unmatched. CDR3 DNA: TGTGCCAGTAGGAGGGGACAGGGGCGGACTGAAGCTTTCTTT. This translates into CASRRGQGRTEAFF.

Regarding this clone: The junction differs from germline at one of its ends, possibly a read error. V and J are TRBV28 and TRBJ1-2, with TRBD1 as a possible D gene (6 bases). This CDR3 region has 11 residues. The germline CDR1 and CDR2 sequences are MDHEN and SYDVKM. CDR3 amino acids: CASSLSDSLTF. CDR3 nucleotide sequence: TGTGCCAGCAGTTTGTCGGACAGCTTGACATTC.

The J gene is TRBJ2-1, the V gene TRBV5-4; TRBD2 aligns across 8 bases. Trimming at V came to 4 bases and at J to 9 bases, leaving 9 bases not matched to a gene. Germline V gene data show CDR1 as SGHNT and CDR2 as YYREEE (reference sequence). The length of the CDR3 is 14 residues. DNA of the CDR3: TGTGCCAGCAGCGACGCGCGGGGGGCCGGTGAGCAGTTCTTC. Its protein product is CASSDARGAGEQFF. Full variable domain (outside the CDR3, taken from reference TRBV5-4 and TRBJ2-1): ETGVTQSPTHLIKTRGQQVTLRCSSQSGHNTVSWYQQALGQGPQFIFQYYREEENGRGNFPPRFSGLQFPNYSSELNVNALELDDSALYLCASSDARGAGEQFFGPGTRLTVL.

The chain couples TRBV7-7 to TRBJ2-5; 10 bases fit TRBD1. The CDR3 covers 16 residues. Losses at the gene ends were 2 bases for V and 2 bases for J; bases not matched to a gene: 5. The V gene's germline CDR1 is SSHAT and CDR2 FNYEAQ (reference sequence). The CDR3, as DNA: TGTGCCAGCAGCTTAAGCTTGGGACAGGGGCAAGAGACCCAGTACTTC. It codes for CASSLSLGQGQETQYF.